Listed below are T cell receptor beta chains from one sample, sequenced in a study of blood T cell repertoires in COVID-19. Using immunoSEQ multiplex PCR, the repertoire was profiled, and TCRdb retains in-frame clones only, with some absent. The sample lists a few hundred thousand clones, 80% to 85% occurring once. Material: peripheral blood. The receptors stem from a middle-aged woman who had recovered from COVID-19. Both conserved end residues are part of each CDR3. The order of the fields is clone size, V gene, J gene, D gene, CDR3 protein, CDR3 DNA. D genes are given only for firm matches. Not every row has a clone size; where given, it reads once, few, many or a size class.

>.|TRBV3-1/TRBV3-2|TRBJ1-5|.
CASSRGQSNQPQHF
TGTGCCAGCAGCCGTGGACAGAGCAATCAGCCCCAGCATTTT
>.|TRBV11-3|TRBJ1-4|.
CASSRHPGGFAPNEKLFF
TGTGCCAGCAGCCGACACCCGGGAGGTTTTGCTCCTAATGAAAAACTGTTTTTT
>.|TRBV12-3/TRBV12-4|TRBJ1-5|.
CASSIDSYQPQHF
TGTGCCAGCAGTATTGACAGTTATCAGCCCCAGCATTTT
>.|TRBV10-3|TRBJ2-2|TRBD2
CAISQGLAGGPGELFF
TGTGCCATCAGTCAGGGACTAGCGGGGGGGCCCGGGGAGCTGTTTTTT
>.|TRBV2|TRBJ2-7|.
CASTRQETYEQYF
TGTGCCAGCACCAGACAGGAAACCTACGAGCAGTACTTC
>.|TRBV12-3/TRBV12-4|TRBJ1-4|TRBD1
CASSQGQRKLFF
TGTGCCAGCAGTCAGGGACAGCGAAAACTGTTTTTT
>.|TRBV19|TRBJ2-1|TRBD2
CASSYRDYNNEQFF
TGTGCCAGTAGTTACCGGGACTACAACAATGAGCAGTTCTTC
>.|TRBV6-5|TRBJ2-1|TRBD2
CASSRGGTFYNEQFF
TGTGCCAGCAGTCGGGGGGGGACCTTCTACAATGAGCAGTTCTTC
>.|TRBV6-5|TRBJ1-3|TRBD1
CASSPPQGSGNTIYF
TGTGCCAGCAGTCCCCCACAGGGGTCTGGAAACACCATATATTTT
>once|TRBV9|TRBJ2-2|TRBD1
CASSAPTGLGTGELFF
TGTGCCAGCAGCGCCCCGACAGGGCTGGGCACCGGGGAGCTGTTTTTT
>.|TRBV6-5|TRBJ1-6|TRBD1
CASSPTGDSPLHF
TGTGCCAGCAGTCCCACAGGGGATTCACCCCTCCACTTT
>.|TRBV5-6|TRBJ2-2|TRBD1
CASTTGARGLVTGELFF
TGTGCCAGCACCACGGGGGCCAGGGGGCTTGTCACCGGGGAGCTGTTTTTT
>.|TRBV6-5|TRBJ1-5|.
CASERGPGNQPQHF
TGTGCCAGCGAGAGAGGGCCCGGCAATCAGCCCCAGCATTTT
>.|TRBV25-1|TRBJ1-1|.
CASSEQGKNTEAFF
TGTGCCAGCAGTGAACAGGGAAAAAACACTGAAGCTTTCTTT
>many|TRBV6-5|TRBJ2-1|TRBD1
CASSPTPTGWNEQFF
TGTGCCAGCAGTCCAACCCCGACAGGGTGGAATGAGCAGTTCTTC
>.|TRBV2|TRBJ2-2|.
CASSEQGSGTGELFF
TGTGCCAGCAGTGAGCAGGGGAGCGGCACCGGGGAGCTGTTTTTT
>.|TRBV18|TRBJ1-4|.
CASSPGQDEKLFF
TGTGCCAGCTCACCAGGGCAGGATGAAAAACTGTTTTTT
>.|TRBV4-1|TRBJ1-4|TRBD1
CASSGQGAPWSDEKLFF
TGCGCCAGCAGCGGACAGGGGGCCCCGTGGTCAGATGAAAAACTGTTTTTT
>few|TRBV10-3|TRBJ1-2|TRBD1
CAISDPGQGMGGYTF
TGTGCCATCAGTGACCCGGGACAGGGTATGGGAGGCTACACCTTC
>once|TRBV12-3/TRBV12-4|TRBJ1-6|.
CASRATGRSPLHF
TGTGCCAGCAGAGCTACAGGGAGATCACCCCTCCACTTT
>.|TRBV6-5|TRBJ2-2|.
CASNRQMVNTGELFF
TGTGCCAGCAATCGACAGATGGTGAACACCGGGGAGCTGTTTTTT
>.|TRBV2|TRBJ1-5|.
CASSDNRDHQPQHF
TGTGCCAGCAGTGACAACAGGGATCACCAGCCCCAGCATTTT
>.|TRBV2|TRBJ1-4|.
CASSDYEKLFF
TGTGCCAGCAGTGACTATGAAAAACTGTTTTTT
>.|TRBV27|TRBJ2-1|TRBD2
CASSLSRSGGARQFF
TGTGCCAGCAGTTTATCGCGGAGCGGGGGGGCTAGACAGTTCTTC
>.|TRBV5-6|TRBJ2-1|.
CASSRQVRRDEQFF
TGTGCCAGCAGTCGACAGGTTCGCCGCGATGAGCAGTTCTTC
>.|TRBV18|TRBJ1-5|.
CASSQGVSTNQPQHF
TGTGCCAGCTCTCAAGGGGTATCGACTAATCAGCCCCAGCATTTT
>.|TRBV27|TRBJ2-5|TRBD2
CASSPGTSGGETQYF
TGTGCCAGCAGTCCCGGGACTAGCGGGGGAGAGACCCAGTACTTC
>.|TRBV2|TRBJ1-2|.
CASSSQGGDYGYTF
TGTGCCAGCAGTTCCCAAGGAGGGGACTATGGCTACACCTTC
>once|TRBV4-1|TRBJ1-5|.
CASSPGSGVNQPQHF
TGCGCCAGCAGCCCGGGGTCCGGCGTCAATCAGCCCCAGCATTTT
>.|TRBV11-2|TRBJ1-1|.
CASSLQGPGTEAFF
TGTGCCAGCAGCTTACAGGGGCCAGGCACTGAAGCTTTCTTT
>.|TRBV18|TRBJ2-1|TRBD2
CASSPRLARTLNEQFF
TGTGCCAGCTCACCCCGACTAGCGCGGACCTTAAATGAGCAGTTCTTC
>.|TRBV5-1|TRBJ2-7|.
CASSLVQASYEQYF
TGCGCCAGCAGCTTGGTCCAGGCCTCCTACGAGCAGTACTTC
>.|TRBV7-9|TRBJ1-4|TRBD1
CASSHPPRDRGRGEKLFF
TGTGCCAGCAGCCACCCGCCCCGGGACAGGGGGCGCGGTGAAAAACTGTTTTTT
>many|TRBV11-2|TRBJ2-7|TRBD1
CASSLDYRGPYEQYF
TGTGCCAGCAGCTTAGACTACAGGGGCCCCTACGAGCAGTACTTC
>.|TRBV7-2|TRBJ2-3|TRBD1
CASSLDRGRGTDTQYF
TGTGCCAGCAGCTTAGACAGGGGGCGAGGCACAGATACGCAGTATTTT
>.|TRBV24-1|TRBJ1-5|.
CATSDSSFSGNQPQHF
TGTGCCACCAGTGACTCCTCCTTTTCAGGCAATCAGCCCCAGCATTTT